Shown below are 29 T cell receptor beta chains from a single sample sequenced in a study of identifying expanded T cells in peripheral blood (dated by TCRdb to the late 2010s). The library relied on the immunoSEQ multiplex PCR assay. The table was pulled from immuneACCESS by TCRdb, which kept in-frame rearrangements only. Such tables lose some clones; where checked, under half of the loss comes from unresolved V genes, and the rest has no known cause. The sample records more than 85,000 clones, roughly 88% of which are singletons. The ten biggest clones cover approximately 14% of the sample. Sequencing was done on a sample of blood. The receptors originated from a person aged 18 to 70 in good health.

This rearrangement joins TRBV6-5 to TRBJ2-5, with D perhaps TRBD2 (6 bases). The CDR3 is 15 amino acids. Deletions cut 5 bases from V and 0 bases from J, with 13 bases between. Germline assignment: CDR1 MNHEY and CDR2 SVGAGI. CDR3 coding DNA: TGTGCCAGCAGTCCCGGGACTTACTACCAAGAGACCCAGTACTTC. This gives the protein CASSPGTYYQETQYF.

V and J are TRBV11-2 and TRBJ1-1; no firm D call. Germline V gene data show CDR1 as SGHAT and CDR2 as FQNNGV. The length of the CDR3 is 14 residues. Deletions cut 6 bases from V and 0 bases from J, with 11 bases between. This chain's CDR3 is CASRATGMNTEAFF. The CDR3 DNA reads TGTGCCAGCAGGGCTACGGGGATGAACACTGAAGCTTTCTTT.

V usage is TRBV28 and J usage is TRBJ2-7; D not resolved. Trimming left V 6 bases short and J 2 bases short, with 14 bases between. This CDR3 region has 14 residues. CDR1 is MDHEN and CDR2 is SYDVKM in the germline V gene. The CDR3 DNA reads TGTGCCAGCAGCCTGGCGCAGCCGGCCTACGAGCAGTACTTC. Protein: CASSLAQPAYEQYF.

The chain is built from TRBV10-1 and TRBJ2-3; TRBD2 aligns across 12 bases. From germline, CDR1 is WNHNN and CDR2 SYGVQD (reference sequence). The CDR3 consists of 15 residues. The ends lost 4 bases at V and 6 bases at J; junction bases unmatched: 5. Written as DNA, the CDR3 is TGCGCCAGCAGTGGGGGACTAGCGGGTCCCGATACGCAGTATTTT. Encoded protein: CASSGGLAGPDTQYF.

V is TRBV5-3 and J is TRBJ2-7; D gene uncertain. TRBV5-3 falls under the ORF class, with uncertain function. Trimming took off 4 bases at V and 11 bases at J, with 19 bases between the two ends. CDR3 size: 13 residues. The CDR3 DNA is TGTGCCAGAAGCGCGGCTGTATCGGGCCGCGAGTACTTC. It specifies CARSAAVSGREYF.

The chain is built from TRBV28 and TRBJ2-5; D perhaps matches TRBD1 (6 bases). This CDR3 comprises 15 residues. Germline V CDR1 and CDR2: MDHEN, SYDVKM. V gave up 4 bases and J gave up 0 bases, with 12 bases separating them. CDR3 sequence reads: CASSSGTRDQETQYF. The CDR3 bases are TGTGCCAGCAGTTCCGGGACACGAGACCAAGAGACCCAGTACTTC.

This rearrangement joins TRBV7-9 to TRBJ2-3; D gene unclear. Germline V lookup: CDR1 SEHNR, CDR2 FQNEAQ (reference sequence). CDR3 length equals 14 residues. The V end was cut by 1 base, the J end by 4 bases, with 9 bases between. CDR3 sequence (DNA): TGTGCCAGCAGCTTAGGGGGTTTGGCAGATACGCAGTATTTT. Translation gives CASSLGGLADTQYF.

V gene TRBV2 combines with J gene TRBJ1-2; no clear D gene. Trimming took 4 bases from V and 1 from J, leaving 7 bases between them. CDR1 SNHLY and CDR2 FYNNEI come from the germline V gene. The CDR3 is made up of 13 amino acids. CDR3 DNA: TGTGCCAGCAGTGGGCAGTTTAACTATGGCTACACCTTC. Translation: CASSGQFNYGYTF.

This chain links TRBV10-3 with TRBJ1-1; D may be TRBD1 (5 bases). V lost 0 bases and J 12 bases, leaving 14 bases between the germline ends. The CDR3 spans 13 residues. CDR1 is ENHRY, CDR2 SYGVKD, per germline. The CDR3 protein is CAISESQGDETFF. The CDR3 DNA sequence: TGTGCCATCAGTGAGTCTCAGGGCGACGAAACTTTCTTT.

The chain combines TRBV27 with TRBJ2-1; D is ambiguous. CDR1 is MNHEY, CDR2 SMNVEV, per germline (reference sequence). CDR3 length equals 17 residues. Trimming removed 2 bases at V and 4 bases at J, with 18 bases between. CDR3 residues: CASSLGPRHVGYNEQFF. As DNA, the CDR3 is TGTGCCAGCAGTTTAGGCCCCCGACATGTAGGGTACAATGAGCAGTTCTTC.

V usage is TRBV5-8 and J usage is TRBJ2-7; no clear D gene. V lost 1 base, J lost 0 bases, and 8 bases lay in between. There are 14 residues in the CDR3. Germline assignment: CDR1 SGHTS and CDR2 YDEGEE. CDR3 amino acids: CASSLLRTSYEQYF. CDR3 DNA: TGTGCCAGCAGCTTGTTAAGAACCTCCTACGAGCAGTACTTC.

The chain is built from TRBV7-2 and TRBJ1-5; D unclear. The CDR3 is 15 residues long. Germline values: CDR1 SGHTA, CDR2 FQGNSA. The V gene lost 1 base and the J gene lost 0 bases, with 7 bases spanning the gap. CDR3 residues: CASSLDTYSNQPQHF. DNA of the CDR3: TGTGCCAGCAGCTTAGATACATATAGCAATCAGCCCCAGCATTTT.

The chain recombines TRBV7-3 with TRBJ2-6; D not resolved. The V and J ends lost 6 bases and 0 bases respectively, with 12 bases between them. Germline CDR1 is SGHTA and CDR2 is FQGTGA. The CDR3 has 16 amino acids. CDR3 sequence reads: CASRSPKNSGANVLTF. As DNA, the CDR3 is TGTGCCAGCAGATCCCCCAAGAACTCTGGGGCCAACGTCCTGACTTTC.

This clone showed up just a few times. This rearrangement joins TRBV5-6 to TRBJ1-6; D is unresolved. CDR3 size: 13 residues. Germline V gives CDR1 SGHDT, CDR2 YYEEEE. V lost 4 bases to trimming and J lost 11 bases, with 13 bases between them. The CDR3 bases are TGTGCCAGCAGCCAGACCGAAAGGCCACCCCTCCACTTT. Its protein is CASSQTERPPLHF.

This rearrangement joins TRBV4-1 to TRBJ2-2; D perhaps matches TRBD2 (5 bases). This CDR3 contains 15 residues. V was trimmed by 2 bases and J by 2 bases, leaving 9 bases between them. CDR1 is MGHRA, CDR2 YSYEKL, per germline. The CDR3 DNA sequence: TGCGCCAGCAGCCAACGAGGGCGAAACACCGGGGAGCTGTTTTTT. Residues: CASSQRGRNTGELFF.

This chain uses TRBV7-2 with TRBJ2-7, with D unclear. The CDR3 consists of 15 residues. Germline V gene sequence: CDR1 SGHTA, CDR2 FQGNSA. V lost 4 bases to trimming and J lost 3 bases, with 16 bases between them. The DNA for the CDR3 is TGTGCCAGCAGCTCCCCCACCCTTTTGAGCTACGAGCAGTACTTC. Its protein product is CASSSPTLLSYEQYF.

The genes are TRBV19 and TRBJ2-1; D is uncertain. Germline CDR1 reads LNHDA; CDR2 reads SQIVND (reference sequence). This CDR3 contains 15 residues. Trimming stripped 4 bases from V and 1 base from J, with 11 bases between. The CDR3 DNA is TGTGCCAGTAGTACCGACGAAGATTCCTACAATGAGCAGTTCTTC. It codes for CASSTDEDSYNEQFF. The full variable domain, in which reference TRBV19 and TRBJ2-1 provide the parts outside the CDR3, is DGGITQSPKYLFRKEGQNVTLSCEQNLNHDAMYWYRQDPGQGLRLIYYSQIVNDFQKGDIAEGYSVSREKKESFPLTVTSAQKNPTAFYLCASSTDEDSYNEQFFGPGTRLTVL.

V and J are TRBV11-1 and TRBJ2-1, with D tentatively TRBD1 (5 bases). The ends were cut back, 2 bases at V and 4 bases at J, with 9 bases in the middle. Germline CDR1 is SGHAT and CDR2 is FQDESV (reference sequence). The CDR3 is 14 amino acids. The CDR3 coding sequence is TGTGCCAGCAGCTTATGGGGCCTTTACAATGAGCAGTTCTTC. This gives the protein CASSLWGLYNEQFF.

The J gene is TRBJ1-1, the V gene TRBV7-2; D is unresolved. Germline V gene sequence: CDR1 SGHTA, CDR2 FQGNSA. CDR3 size: 11 residues. V lost 6 bases and J lost 7, with 9 bases in between. CDR3: CASSSGYEAFF. CDR3 nucleotide sequence: TGTGCCAGCAGTAGCGGGTATGAAGCTTTCTTT.

This chain connects TRBV5-1 to TRBJ2-5, with 8 bases lining up with TRBD2. Looked up from germline, CDR1 is SGHRS and CDR2 is YFSETQ. Trimming removed 0 bases from V and 1 base from J; junction bases left unmatched: 5. This CDR3 comprises 16 residues. CDR3 coding DNA: TGCGCCAGCAGCTTGGCAGCGGGAGCGACCCAAGAGACCCAGTACTTC. This sequence encodes CASSLAAGATQETQYF.

The V call is TRBV28, the J call TRBJ2-5, with 12 nucleotides matching TRBD2. Per the germline V gene, CDR1 is MDHEN and CDR2 is SYDVKM. The CDR3 contains 15 residues. J lost 5 bases, V lost 3 bases, and 4 bases had no gene match. The CDR3 spells CASSLTSGSSETQYF. The CDR3 DNA reads TGTGCCAGCAGTTTGACTAGCGGGAGCTCGGAGACCCAGTACTTC.

The V gene is TRBV5-4, the J gene TRBJ2-5; the D gene could be TRBD1 or TRBD2 (5 bases each). The CDR3 has 14 residues. Deletions cut 5 bases from V and 5 bases from J, with 16 bases between. The germline V gene has CDR1 SGHNT and CDR2 YYREEE (reference sequence). The CDR3, as DNA: TGTGCCAGCAGTCGGGACCACACTCCCGAGACCCAGTACTTC. Translated: CASSRDHTPETQYF.

The chain joins TRBV5-6 to TRBJ1-1; D uncertain. Trimming shortened V by 3 bases and J by 4 bases, and 10 bases separated the two germline ends. The CDR3 is made up of 13 amino acids. CDR1 is SGHDT and CDR2 is YYEEEE in the germline V gene. CDR3 residues: CASSSLMGTEAFF. CDR3 nucleotides: TGTGCCAGCAGCTCCCTTATGGGCACTGAAGCTTTCTTT. Variable domain in full (rest from reference TRBV5-6 and TRBJ1-1): DAGVTQSPTHLIKTRGQQVTLRCSPKSGHDTVSWYQQALGQGPQFIFQYYEEEERQRGNFPDRFSGHQFPNYSSELNVNALLLGDSALYLCASSSLMGTEAFFGQGTRLTVV.

This chain links TRBV5-8 with TRBJ1-2, with D perhaps TRBD1 (6 bases). Germline V gives CDR1 SGHTS, CDR2 YDEGEE. The CDR3 runs to 14 residues. Between the trimmed V and J ends, which lost 4 bases and 0 bases, there was a span of 10 bases. Here the CDR3 reads CASSPGVSNYGYTF. The CDR3 DNA follows: TGTGCCAGCAGCCCAGGGGTTTCTAACTATGGCTACACCTTC.

The CDR3 sequence is CASSAKNTEAFF. In DNA, the CDR3 is TGCGCCAGCAGTGCCAAGAACACTGAAGCTTTCTTT. J is TRBJ1-1 and V is TRBV10-2; D is unresolved. V was pared by 4 bases and J by 1 base, with 4 bases between. CDR3 length: 12 residues. In germline, CDR1 is WSHSY, CDR2 SAAADI.

As DNA, the CDR3 is TGCGCCAGCAGCCAAGGTACAGGGGCAGTCACAACTAATGAAAAACTGTTTTTT. Its translation is CASSQGTGAVTTNEKLFF. The rearrangement uses TRBV4-1 and TRBJ1-4, with 7 bases aligning to TRBD1. Germline values: CDR1 MGHRA, CDR2 YSYEKL. V was pared by 1 base and J by 0 bases, with 8 bases of the junction left unmatched. CDR3 length: 18 amino acids.

The chain combines TRBV7-9 with TRBJ2-7, with 8 bases fitting TRBD1. The CDR3 has 16 amino acids. Germline V gives CDR1 SEHNR, CDR2 FQNEAQ (reference sequence). The V gene end was trimmed by 4 bases and the J gene end by 3 bases; junction bases not matched to a gene: 11. Written as DNA, the CDR3 is TGTGCCAGCAGCTACATTCGGGACAGGACCTTCTACGAGCAGTACTTC. Amino acids: CASSYIRDRTFYEQYF.

This chain uses TRBV7-9 with TRBJ1-4; TRBD1 might be the D (6 bases). The CDR3 is made up of 16 amino acids. Trimming removed 3 bases from V and 0 bases from J, with 11 bases in between. CDR1 SEHNR and CDR2 FQNEAQ come from the germline V gene (reference sequence). The CDR3 coding sequence is TGTGCCAGCAGCTTTCGGACAGAGACAACTAATGAAAAACTGTTTTTT. It encodes CASSFRTETTNEKLFF.

CDR3 loop: CASSVGGGTYEQYF. The CDR3 DNA reads as TGTGCCAGCAGCGTAGGCGGGGGCACCTACGAGCAGTACTTC. The V call is TRBV9, the J call TRBJ2-7; tentatively, D is TRBD2 (7 bases). CDR1 SGDLS and CDR2 YYNGEE come from the germline V gene. CDR3 length: 14 residues. The V gene lost 0 bases and the J gene lost 2 bases, with 9 bases spanning the gap.